The 9 T cell receptor beta chains given below trace back to one sample, sequenced in a study of T cell repertoires in cytomegalovirus infection. These TCRs' antigens remain unknown. One entry per CDR3 protein, called by TCRdb with MiXCR from the reads. The profile shows around 300,000 distinct CDR3 sequences, 22% of them singletons. The specimen comprised cultured PBMCs, sampled from culture after CMV antigen stimulation. These receptors came from a human donor in good health (CMV status not recorded). Some clones in this sample may be carry-over from other donors' samples.

This chain joins TRBV20-1 and TRBJ1-5; unclear D gene. CDR1 and CDR2 from the germline V gene are DFQATT and SNEGSKA (reference sequence). The CDR3 is 15 amino acids. Trimming removed 6 bases from V and 0 bases from J, with 15 bases in between. In nucleotides, the CDR3 is TGCAGTGCCATGCCCCGGCCTGTTAGCAATCAGCCCCAGCATTTT. Translating gives CSAMPRPVSNQPQHF.

The chain recombines TRBV9 with TRBJ2-1; 14 nucleotides line up with TRBD2. V lost 2 bases to trimming and J lost 8 bases; unmatched junction nucleotides: 6. The CDR3 has 16 residues. Germline V CDR1 and CDR2: SGDLS, YYNGEE. CDR3 in DNA: TGTGCCAGCAGCGTCAGACTAGCGGGAGGGTTGCATGAGCAGTTCTTC. It is translated as CASSVRLAGGLHEQFF.

This clonotype was observed a few times. The V and J genes are TRBV7-8 and TRBJ2-7, with 13 positions matching TRBD2. CDR1 and CDR2 from the germline V gene are SGHVS and FQNEAQ. V dropped 1 base and J dropped 0; count of bases not matched to a gene: 6. There are 18 residues in the CDR3. The CDR3 DNA reads as TGTGCCAGCAGCTTAGGACTGGGACTAGCGGGGACCTCCTACGAGCAGTACTTC. As protein: CASSLGLGLAGTSYEQYF.

This clonotype was counted between two and nine times. This chain links TRBV5-4 with TRBJ1-4; weak D call: TRBD1 (6 bases). The germline CDR1 and CDR2 sequences are SGHNT and YYREEE (reference sequence). This CDR3 has 13 residues. Trimming removed 2 bases from V and 8 bases from J, with 10 bases in between. The CDR3 DNA follows: TGTGCCAGCAGCTTTACAGGGTTAGAAAAACTGTTTTTT. It translates to CASSFTGLEKLFF.

This chain uses TRBV27 with TRBJ1-2, with TRBD1 identical over 8 bases. The CDR3 is 14 amino acids. The junction had 9 bases not matched to a gene; V was cut back by 7 bases and J by 5 bases. CDR1 and CDR2 from the germline V gene are MNHEY and SMNVEV (reference sequence). CDR3 in amino acids: CASTDINRGYGYTF. CDR3 DNA sequence: TGTGCCAGCACCGATATTAACAGGGGGTATGGCTACACCTTC.

Only one count was recorded for this clonotype. The chain combines TRBV12-3 or TRBV12-4 with TRBJ1-3, with no clear D. Trimming removed 3 bases from V and 0 bases from J, with 12 bases in between. This CDR3 comprises 16 residues. In DNA, the CDR3 is TGTGCCAGCAGTTTCGTTCAGGACTACTCTGGAAACACCATATATTTT. Encoded protein: CASSFVQDYSGNTIYF.

The rearrangement links TRBV6-5 to TRBJ2-3, with TRBD2 matching over 11 bases. Per the germline V gene, CDR1 is MNHEY and CDR2 is SVGAGI. V lost 1 base to trimming and J lost 5 bases; unmatched junction nucleotides: 2. The CDR3 loop spans 15 amino acids. CDR3 DNA: TGTGCCAGCAGTTACTTTGGACTAGCGGGAGATACGCAGTATTTT. The encoded protein is CASSYFGLAGDTQYF.

This clonotype was picked up many times. The V gene is TRBV6-5, the J gene TRBJ2-3; 15 bases match TRBD2. This CDR3 has 17 amino acids. The ends lost 6 bases at V and 1 base at J; junction bases unmatched: 5. CDR1 MNHEY and CDR2 SVGAGI come from the germline V gene. As DNA, the CDR3 is TGTGCCAGCAGCGTTCGGACTAGCGGGAGGGGCACAGATACGCAGTATTTT. Amino acid sequence: CASSVRTSGRGTDTQYF.

The V call is TRBV6-5, the J call TRBJ1-2; TRBD1 aligns across 7 bases. The J segment lost 8 bases and the V segment lost 6 bases, leaving 15 bases of the junction unmatched. Germline lookup yields CDR1 MNHEY and CDR2 SVGAGI. The CDR3 extends over 15 amino acids. The CDR3 here is CASRETGVWIQGYTF. The CDR3 nucleotides are TGTGCCAGCAGGGAAACAGGGGTATGGATCCAAGGCTACACCTTC.